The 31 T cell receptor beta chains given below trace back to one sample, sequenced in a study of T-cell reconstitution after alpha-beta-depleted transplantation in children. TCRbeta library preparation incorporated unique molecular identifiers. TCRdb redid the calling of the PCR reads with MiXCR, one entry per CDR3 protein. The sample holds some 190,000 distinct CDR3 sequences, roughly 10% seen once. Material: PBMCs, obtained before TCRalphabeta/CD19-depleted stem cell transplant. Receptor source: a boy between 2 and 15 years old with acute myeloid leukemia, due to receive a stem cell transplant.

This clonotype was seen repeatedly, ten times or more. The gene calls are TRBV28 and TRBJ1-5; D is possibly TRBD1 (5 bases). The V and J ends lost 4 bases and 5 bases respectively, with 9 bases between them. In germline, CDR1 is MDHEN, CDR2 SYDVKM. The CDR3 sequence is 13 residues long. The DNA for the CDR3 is TGTGCCAGCAGTTCAGGGACCTATCAGCCCCAGCATTTT. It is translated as CASSSGTYQPQHF.

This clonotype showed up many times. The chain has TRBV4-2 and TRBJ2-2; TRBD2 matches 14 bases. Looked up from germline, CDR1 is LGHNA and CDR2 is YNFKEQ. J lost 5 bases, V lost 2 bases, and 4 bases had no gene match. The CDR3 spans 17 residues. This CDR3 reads CASSQQGLAGVTGELFF. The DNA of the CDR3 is TGTGCCAGCAGCCAACAGGGACTAGCGGGAGTTACCGGGGAGCTGTTTTTT.

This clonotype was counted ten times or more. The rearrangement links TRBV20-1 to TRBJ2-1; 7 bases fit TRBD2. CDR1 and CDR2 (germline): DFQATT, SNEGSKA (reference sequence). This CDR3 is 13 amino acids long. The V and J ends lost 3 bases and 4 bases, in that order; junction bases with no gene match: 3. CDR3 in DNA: TGCAGTGCTAGGGGGGGGACGTACAATGAGCAGTTCTTC. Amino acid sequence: CSARGGTYNEQFF.

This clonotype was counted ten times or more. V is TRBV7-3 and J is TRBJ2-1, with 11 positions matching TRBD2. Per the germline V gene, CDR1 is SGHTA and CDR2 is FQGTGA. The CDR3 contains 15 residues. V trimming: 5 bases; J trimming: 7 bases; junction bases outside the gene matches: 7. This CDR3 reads CASSIGTSGQNEQFF. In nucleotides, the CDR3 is TGTGCCAGCAGCATTGGGACTAGCGGACAAAATGAGCAGTTCTTC.

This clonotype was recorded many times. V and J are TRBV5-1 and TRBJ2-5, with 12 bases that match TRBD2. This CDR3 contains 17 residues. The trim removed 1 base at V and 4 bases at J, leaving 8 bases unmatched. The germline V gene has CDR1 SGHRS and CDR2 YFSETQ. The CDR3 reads CASSLLASGGGRETQYF. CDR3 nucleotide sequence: TGCGCCAGCAGCTTGTTGGCTAGCGGGGGGGGAAGAGAGACCCAGTACTTC.

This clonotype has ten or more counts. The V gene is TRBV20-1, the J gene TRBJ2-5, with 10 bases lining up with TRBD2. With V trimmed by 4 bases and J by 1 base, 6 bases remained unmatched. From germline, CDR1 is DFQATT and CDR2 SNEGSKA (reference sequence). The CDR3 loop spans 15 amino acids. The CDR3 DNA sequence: TGCAGTGCTACCATAGCGGGAGGTTTCCAAGAGACCCAGTACTTC. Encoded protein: CSATIAGGFQETQYF.

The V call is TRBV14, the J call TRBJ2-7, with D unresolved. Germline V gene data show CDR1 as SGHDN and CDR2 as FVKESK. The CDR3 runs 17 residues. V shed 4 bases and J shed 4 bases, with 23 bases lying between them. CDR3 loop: CASSRTFDPGFHYEQYF. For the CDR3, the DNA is TGTGCCAGCAGCCGAACGTTCGACCCTGGCTTTCATTACGAGCAGTACTTC.

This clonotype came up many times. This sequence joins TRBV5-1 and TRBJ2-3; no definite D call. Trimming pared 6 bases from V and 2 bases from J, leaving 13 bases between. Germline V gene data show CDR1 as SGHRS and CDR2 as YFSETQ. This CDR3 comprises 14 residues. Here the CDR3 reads CASTAGGNTDTQYF. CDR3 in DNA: TGCGCCAGCACTGCTGGCGGAAACACAGATACGCAGTATTTT.

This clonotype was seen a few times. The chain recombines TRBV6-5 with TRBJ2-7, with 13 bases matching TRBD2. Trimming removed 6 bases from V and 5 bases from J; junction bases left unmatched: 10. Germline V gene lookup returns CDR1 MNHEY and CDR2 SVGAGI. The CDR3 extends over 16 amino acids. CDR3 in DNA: TGTGCCAGCAGAGCCCGACTAGCGGGAGGTACCCACGAGCAGTACTTC. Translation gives CASRARLAGGTHEQYF.

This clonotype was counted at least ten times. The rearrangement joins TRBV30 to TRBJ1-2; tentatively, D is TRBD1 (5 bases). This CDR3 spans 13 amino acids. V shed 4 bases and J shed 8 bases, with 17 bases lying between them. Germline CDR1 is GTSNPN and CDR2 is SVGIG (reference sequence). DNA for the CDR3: TGTGCCTGGACCCCCCAGGGACCTAGGGGCTACACCTTC. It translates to CAWTPQGPRGYTF.

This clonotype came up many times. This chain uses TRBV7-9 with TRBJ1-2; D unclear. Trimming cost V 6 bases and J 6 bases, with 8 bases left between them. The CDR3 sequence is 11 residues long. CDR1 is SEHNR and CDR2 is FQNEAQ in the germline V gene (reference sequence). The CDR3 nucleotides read TGTGCCAGCAGTCGTCGTGATGGCTACACCTTC. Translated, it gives CASSRRDGYTF.

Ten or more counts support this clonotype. CDR3 nucleotides: TGTGCCAGCAGTTTTGCGGGACTAGCGGGGGGGCAGCAGTTCTTC. Translated, it gives CASSFAGLAGGQQFF. The gene calls are TRBV12-3 or TRBV12-4 and TRBJ2-1, with 16 positions matching TRBD2. CDR3 size: 15 residues. J lost 11 bases, V lost 3 bases, and 4 bases had no gene match.

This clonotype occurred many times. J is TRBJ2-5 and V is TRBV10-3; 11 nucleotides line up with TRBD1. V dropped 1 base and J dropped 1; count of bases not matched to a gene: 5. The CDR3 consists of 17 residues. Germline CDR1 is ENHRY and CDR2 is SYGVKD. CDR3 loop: CAISEFGTGGTQETQYF. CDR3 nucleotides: TGTGCCATCAGTGAGTTTGGGACAGGGGGAACCCAAGAGACCCAGTACTTC.

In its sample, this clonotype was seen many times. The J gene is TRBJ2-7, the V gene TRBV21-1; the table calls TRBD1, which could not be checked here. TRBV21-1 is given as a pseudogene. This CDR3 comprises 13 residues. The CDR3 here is CASSKDRVSEQYV. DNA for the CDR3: TGTGCCAGCAGCAAAGACAGGGTCAGCGAGCAGTACGTC.

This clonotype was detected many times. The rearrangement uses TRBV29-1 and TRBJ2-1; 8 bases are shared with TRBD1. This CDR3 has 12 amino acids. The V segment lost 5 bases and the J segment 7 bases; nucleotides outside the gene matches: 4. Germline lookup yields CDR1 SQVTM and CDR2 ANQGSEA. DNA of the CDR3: TGCAGCGTTCGGACAGGGTGGAATGAGCAGTTCTTC. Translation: CSVRTGWNEQFF.

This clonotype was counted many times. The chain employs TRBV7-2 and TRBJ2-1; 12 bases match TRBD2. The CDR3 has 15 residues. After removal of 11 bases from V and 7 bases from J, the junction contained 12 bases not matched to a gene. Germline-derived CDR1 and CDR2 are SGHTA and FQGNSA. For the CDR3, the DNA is TGTGCCCAGCCGCCCCGGGGGACTAGCGGGAATGAGCAGTTCTTC. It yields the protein CAQPPRGTSGNEQFF.

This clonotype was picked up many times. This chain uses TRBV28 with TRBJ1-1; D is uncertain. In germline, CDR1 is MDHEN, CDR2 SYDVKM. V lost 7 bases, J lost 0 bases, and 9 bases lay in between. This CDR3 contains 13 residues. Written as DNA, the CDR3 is TGTGCCAGCATCTTCGGAGTGAACACTGAAGCTTTCTTT. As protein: CASIFGVNTEAFF.

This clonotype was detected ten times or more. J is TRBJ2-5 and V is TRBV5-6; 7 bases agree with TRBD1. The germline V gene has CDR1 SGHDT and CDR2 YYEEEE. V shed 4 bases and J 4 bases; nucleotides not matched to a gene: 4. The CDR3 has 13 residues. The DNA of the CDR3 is TGTGCCAGCAGCATCCACAGGGGAGAGACCCAGTACTTC. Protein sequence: CASSIHRGETQYF.

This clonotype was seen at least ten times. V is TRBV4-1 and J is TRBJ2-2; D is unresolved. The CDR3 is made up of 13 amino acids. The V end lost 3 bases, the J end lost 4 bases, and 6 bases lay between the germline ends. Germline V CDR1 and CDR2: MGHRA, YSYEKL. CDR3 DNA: TGCGCCAGCAGCCAGGGGATCACCGGGGAGCTGTTTTTT. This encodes CASSQGITGELFF.

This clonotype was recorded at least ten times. The CDR3 region has the DNA TGTGCCAGCAGACAGGGGCAGACTGAAGCTTTCTTT. Translation gives CASRQGQTEAFF. This chain uses TRBV27 with TRBJ1-1, with 7 bases matching TRBD1. This CDR3 is built from 12 residues. Germline lookup yields CDR1 MNHEY and CDR2 SMNVEV (reference sequence). Germline trimming cut 6 bases from V and 5 bases from J; bases unmatched to any gene: 3.

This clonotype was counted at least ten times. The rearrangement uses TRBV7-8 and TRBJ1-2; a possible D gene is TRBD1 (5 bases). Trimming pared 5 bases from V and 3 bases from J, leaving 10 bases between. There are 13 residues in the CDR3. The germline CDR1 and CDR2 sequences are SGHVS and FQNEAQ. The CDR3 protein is CASSPRVDYGYTF. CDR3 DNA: TGTGCCAGCAGCCCCAGGGTAGACTATGGCTACACCTTC.

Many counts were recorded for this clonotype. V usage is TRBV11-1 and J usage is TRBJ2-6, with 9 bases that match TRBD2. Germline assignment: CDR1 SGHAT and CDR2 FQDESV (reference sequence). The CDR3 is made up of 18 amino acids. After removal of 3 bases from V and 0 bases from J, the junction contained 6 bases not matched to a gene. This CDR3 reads CASSLGGGASSGANVLTF. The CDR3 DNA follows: TGTGCCAGCAGCTTGGGCGGGGGGGCAAGCTCTGGGGCCAACGTCCTGACTTTC.

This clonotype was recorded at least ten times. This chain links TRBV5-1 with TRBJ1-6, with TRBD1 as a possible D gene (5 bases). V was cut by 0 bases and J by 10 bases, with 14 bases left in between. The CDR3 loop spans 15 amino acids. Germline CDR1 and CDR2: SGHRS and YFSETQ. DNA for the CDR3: TGCGCCAGCAGCTTGGCAGGGACCGGCAGATCACCCCTCCACTTT. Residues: CASSLAGTGRSPLHF.

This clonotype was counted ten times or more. CDR3 DNA sequence: TGTGCCAGCAGCTTAGGTTGGACGGGGAGCTCCTACGAGCAGTACGTC. Protein: CASSLGWTGSSYEQYV. This rearrangement joins TRBV7-8 to TRBJ2-7; possibly TRBD2 for D (5 bases). The length of the CDR3 is 16 residues. Germline CDR1 reads SGHVS; CDR2 reads FQNEAQ. Trimming cost V 1 base and J 0 bases, with 13 bases left between them.

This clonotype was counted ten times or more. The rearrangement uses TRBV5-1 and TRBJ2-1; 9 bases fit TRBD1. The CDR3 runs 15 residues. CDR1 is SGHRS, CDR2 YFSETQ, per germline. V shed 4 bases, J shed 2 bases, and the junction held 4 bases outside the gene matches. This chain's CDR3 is CASSPTGGTYNEQFF. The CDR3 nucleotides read TGCGCCAGCAGCCCGACAGGGGGAACCTACAATGAGCAGTTCTTC.

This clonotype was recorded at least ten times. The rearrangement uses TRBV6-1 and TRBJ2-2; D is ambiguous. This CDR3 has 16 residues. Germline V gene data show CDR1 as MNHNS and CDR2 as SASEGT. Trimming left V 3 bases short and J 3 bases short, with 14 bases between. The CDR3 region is CASSDTLGLDTGELFF. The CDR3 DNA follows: TGTGCCAGCAGTGATACCCTCGGGCTGGACACCGGGGAGCTGTTTTTT.

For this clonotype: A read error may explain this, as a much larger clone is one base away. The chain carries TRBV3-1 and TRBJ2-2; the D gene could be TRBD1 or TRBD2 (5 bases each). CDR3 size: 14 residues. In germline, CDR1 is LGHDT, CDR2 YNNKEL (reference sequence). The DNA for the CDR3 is TGTGCCAGCAGCCAACTCGCGGACACCGGGGAGCTGCTTTTT. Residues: CASSQLADTGELLF.

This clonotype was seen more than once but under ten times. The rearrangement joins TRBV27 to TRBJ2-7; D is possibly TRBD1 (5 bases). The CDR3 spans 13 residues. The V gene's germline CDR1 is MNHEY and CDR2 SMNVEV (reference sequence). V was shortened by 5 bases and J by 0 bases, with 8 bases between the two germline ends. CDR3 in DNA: TGTGCCAGCAGTCAACAGGACTCCTACGAGCAGTACTTC. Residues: CASSQQDSYEQYF.

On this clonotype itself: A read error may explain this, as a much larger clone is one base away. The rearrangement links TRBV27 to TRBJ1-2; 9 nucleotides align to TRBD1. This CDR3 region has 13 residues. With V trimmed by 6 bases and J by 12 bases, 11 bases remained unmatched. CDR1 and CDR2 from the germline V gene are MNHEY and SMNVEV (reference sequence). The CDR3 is CASRPQGARGDTF. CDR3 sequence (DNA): TGTGCCAGCAGACCACAGGGGGCGCGAGGCGACACCTTC.

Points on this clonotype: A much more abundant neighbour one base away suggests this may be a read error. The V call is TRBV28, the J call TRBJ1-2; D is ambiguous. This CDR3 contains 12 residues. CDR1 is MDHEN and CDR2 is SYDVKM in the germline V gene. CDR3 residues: CASSLRAYGDTF. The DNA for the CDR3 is TGTGCCAGCAGTTTACGCGCCTATGGCGACACCTTC.

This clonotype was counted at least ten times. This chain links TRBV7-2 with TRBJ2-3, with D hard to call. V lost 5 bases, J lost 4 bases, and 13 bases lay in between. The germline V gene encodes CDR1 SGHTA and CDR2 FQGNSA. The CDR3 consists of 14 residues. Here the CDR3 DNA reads TGTGCCAGCAGCCCGGCGTCCTACGCAGATACGCAGTATTTT. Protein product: CASSPASYADTQYF.